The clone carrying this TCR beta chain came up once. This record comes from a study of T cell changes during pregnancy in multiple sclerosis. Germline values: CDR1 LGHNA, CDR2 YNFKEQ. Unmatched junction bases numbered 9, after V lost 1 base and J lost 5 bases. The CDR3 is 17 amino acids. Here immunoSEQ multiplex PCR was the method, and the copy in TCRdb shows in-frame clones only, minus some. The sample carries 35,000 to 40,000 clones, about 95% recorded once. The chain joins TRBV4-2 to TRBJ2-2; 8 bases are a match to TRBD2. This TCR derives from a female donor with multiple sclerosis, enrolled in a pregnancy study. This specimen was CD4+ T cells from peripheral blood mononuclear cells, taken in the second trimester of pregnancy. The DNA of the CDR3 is TGTGCCAGCAGCCAAGGGCCAAACGGGAGGGGGACCGGGGAGCTGTTTTTT. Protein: CASSQGPNGRGTGELFF.